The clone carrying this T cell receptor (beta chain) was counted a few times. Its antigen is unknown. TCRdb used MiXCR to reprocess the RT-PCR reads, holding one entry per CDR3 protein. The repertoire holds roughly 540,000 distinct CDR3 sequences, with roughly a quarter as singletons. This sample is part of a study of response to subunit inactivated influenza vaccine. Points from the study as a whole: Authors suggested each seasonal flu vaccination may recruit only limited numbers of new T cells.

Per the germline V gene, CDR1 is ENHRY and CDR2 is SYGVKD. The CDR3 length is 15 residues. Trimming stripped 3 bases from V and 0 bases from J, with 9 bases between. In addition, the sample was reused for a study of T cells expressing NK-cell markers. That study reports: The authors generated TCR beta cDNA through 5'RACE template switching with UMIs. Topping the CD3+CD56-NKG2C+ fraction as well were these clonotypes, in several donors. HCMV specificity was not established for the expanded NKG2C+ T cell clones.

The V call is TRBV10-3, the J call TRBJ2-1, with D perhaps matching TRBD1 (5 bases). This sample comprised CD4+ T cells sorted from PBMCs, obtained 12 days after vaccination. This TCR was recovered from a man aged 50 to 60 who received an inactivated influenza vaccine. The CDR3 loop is CAISEQDSSYNEQFF. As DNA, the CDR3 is TGTGCCATCAGTGAACAAGACAGCTCCTACAATGAGCAGTTCTTC.